This is a list of T cell receptor beta chains from one sample in a study of human T cells and chemical hapten exposure. Each CDR3 protein is one row after TCRdb ran MiXCR on the RACE reads. Of 300,000 to 400,000 distinct CDR3 sequences listed, 4% to 6% are singletons. Sequenced here: whole blood, sampled in connection with sensitization to the hapten diphenylcyclopropenone (DPC). These receptors originate from a woman between 50 and 59 years old with alopecia areata. Some clones in this sample may be carry-over from other donors' samples. Each CDR3 is given with its conserved first and last residue. Fields, in order: clone size, J gene, V gene, D gene, CDR3 protein, CDR3 DNA. A D gene is named only where the DNA matches it firmly. The size field is filled for only some rows; it gives once, few, many or a size class.

many TRBJ2-7 TRBV9 TRBD1 CASSVGQGIYEQYF TGTGCCAGCAGCGTCGGACAGGGGATCTACGAGCAGTACTTC
many TRBJ2-1 TRBV7-2 TRBD2 CASTLHRGDNEQFF TGTGCCAGCACCCTCCATCGGGGGGACAATGAGCAGTTCTTC
few TRBJ1-2 TRBV7-3 - CASSPMSGGSAKGDGYTF TGTGCCAGCAGCCCGATGTCTGGGGGGAGTGCTAAGGGAGATGGCTACACCTTC
many TRBJ2-1 TRBV2 - CASTMTSYNEQFF TGTGCCAGCACTATGACTAGCTACAATGAGCAGTTCTTC
many TRBJ1-1 TRBV20-1 TRBD1 CSVGGTGWMTEAFF TGCAGTGTAGGGGGGACAGGGTGGATGACTGAAGCTTTCTTT
many TRBJ2-7 TRBV27 - CASSLDGGLVDEQYF TGTGCCAGCAGTTTAGACGGCGGCCTAGTTGACGAGCAGTACTTC
- TRBJ1-6 TRBV3-1 - CASSQDLSSSYNSPLHF TGTGCCAGCAGCCAAGATCTTTCCAGCTCCTATAATTCACCCCTCCACTTT
many TRBJ2-3 TRBV7-9 TRBD1 CASSFVTGGADTQYF TGTGCCAGCAGCTTTGTGACAGGGGGCGCAGATACGCAGTATTTT
- TRBJ1-3 TRBV7-2 - CASSFKAGNTIYF TGTGCCAGCAGTTTTAAGGCTGGAAACACCATATATTTT
many TRBJ2-1 TRBV20-1 TRBD2 CSASWASGRGEQFF TGCAGTGCTAGTTGGGCTAGCGGGAGAGGAGAGCAGTTCTTC
few TRBJ1-5 TRBV6-5 - CASMQFWGNQPQHF TGTGCCAGCATGCAGTTCTGGGGCAATCAGCCCCAGCATTTT
many TRBJ2-7 TRBV7-2 - CASSQRLDGEQYF TGTGCCAGCAGCCAAAGACTCGACGGCGAGCAGTACTTC
many TRBJ2-3 TRBV20-1 - CSAPYGRTPSTDTQYF TGCAGTGCCCCATACGGGCGAACCCCTAGCACAGATACGCAGTATTTT
many TRBJ2-4 TRBV21-1 - CAIKSGVKTKNIQYF TGTGCCATCAAGTCTGGAGTTAAAACCAAAAACATTCAGTACTTC
many TRBJ2-7 TRBV25-1 - CASRTRGYEQYF TGTGCCAGCCGGACGAGGGGGTACGAGCAGTACTTC
few TRBJ2-4 TRBV6-1 TRBD1 CASSDVEGAYLYF TGTGCCAGCAGTGACGTTGAGGGGGCCTATTTGTACTTC
- TRBJ1-3 TRBV20-1 TRBD1 CSAEQGSGNTIYF TGCAGTGCCGAACAGGGGTCTGGAAACACCATATATTTT
many TRBJ2-1 TRBV9 - CASSPFSGEQFF TGTGCCAGCAGCCCATTTAGCGGTGAGCAGTTCTTC
few TRBJ1-1 TRBV29-1 TRBD1 CSVYRGGNTEAFF TGCAGCGTTTACAGGGGCGGGAACACTGAAGCTTTCTTT
few TRBJ1-5 TRBV24-1 - CATSSGGTNQPQHF TGTGCCACCAGTTCTGGGGGGACGAATCAGCCCCAGCATTTT
few TRBJ2-5 TRBV18 - CASSPPNRLPQETQYF TGTGCCAGCTCACCACCGAACAGGCTCCCCCAAGAGACCCAGTACTTC
many TRBJ2-7 TRBV20-1 - CSARWDDSYEQYF TGCAGTGCTAGATGGGACGACTCCTACGAGCAGTACTTC
many TRBJ2-3 TRBV6-5 - CASSYSYTDTQYF TGTGCCAGCAGTTACTCATACACAGATACGCAGTATTTT
few TRBJ1-1 TRBV5-6 - CASSGGGLYTEAFF TGTGCCAGCAGCGGGGGCGGGTTGTACACTGAAGCTTTCTTT
many TRBJ2-6 TRBV20-1 - CSAEISSGANVLTF TGCAGTGCTGAAATAAGCTCTGGGGCCAACGTCCTGACTTTC
few TRBJ2-3 TRBV7-2 - CASSSGWPSTDTQYF TGTGCCAGCAGCTCCGGTTGGCCTAGCACAGATACGCAGTATTTT
few TRBJ2-1 TRBV3-1 - CASSRAGNSYNEQFF TGTGCCAGCAGCCGAGCGGGCAACTCCTACAATGAGCAGTTCTTC
few TRBJ1-3 TRBV29-1 - CSVYNSGNTIYF TGCAGCGTTTACAACTCTGGAAACACCATATATTTT
- TRBJ1-3 TRBV10-3 - CAISDGGSSGNTIYF TGTGCCATCAGTGACGGCGGCTCCTCTGGAAACACCATATATTTT
few TRBJ2-3 TRBV2 - CASSSPRSTTDTQYF TGTGCCAGCAGCTCACCACGGAGTACAACAGATACGCAGTATTTT
- TRBJ2-7 TRBV28 TRBD1 CASSFLRTGEVGEQYF TGTGCCAGCAGTTTCTTACGGACAGGGGAGGTTGGCGAGCAGTACTTC
few TRBJ1-5 TRBV5-1 - CASSPTKGLRHQPQHF TGCGCCAGCAGCCCCACCAAGGGCCTTAGACATCAGCCCCAGCATTTT
- TRBJ2-7 TRBV12-3/TRBV12-4 - CASSLSGLEQQYF TGTGCCAGCAGTTTGTCCGGCCTGGAACAGCAGTACTTC
many TRBJ2-2 TRBV7-6 TRBD2 CASSLLAGAGELFF TGTGCCAGCAGCTTGCTAGCGGGAGCCGGGGAGCTGTTTTTT
- TRBJ1-1 TRBV28 - CAGSPVGVSEAFF TGTGCCGGCTCTCCGGTCGGGGTCAGTGAAGCTTTCTTT
few TRBJ1-3 TRBV19 - CASSRSDRSSGNTIYF TGTGCCAGTAGTCGATCCGACAGGTCCTCTGGAAACACCATATATTTT
- TRBJ1-2 TRBV12-3/TRBV12-4 - CASSSAGTHGYTF TGTGCCAGCAGTTCGGCCGGGACCCATGGCTACACCTTC
many TRBJ2-5 TRBV7-8 TRBD2 CASSLILGGWQETQYF TGTGCCAGCAGCTTAATTCTCGGGGGGTGGCAAGAGACCCAGTACTTC
- TRBJ2-3 TRBV6-1 - CASSEVHREADTQYF TGTGCCAGCAGTGAGGTCCACAGGGAGGCAGATACGCAGTATTTT
- TRBJ1-6 TRBV6-1 - CASSEPAGLKSPLHF TGTGCCAGCAGCGAGCCCGCCGGTCTAAAATCACCCCTCCACTTT
- TRBJ2-3 TRBV7-2 TRBD2 CASSPAGARGALSDTQYF TGTGCCAGCAGCCCGGCGGGGGCGCGGGGGGCCCTCTCAGATACGCAGTATTTT
few TRBJ2-7 TRBV4-2 - CASSQGTLGVYF TGTGCCAGCAGCCAAGGGACCCTCGGGGTGTACTTC
- TRBJ2-1 TRBV6-5 TRBD2 CASSYLSGGAHNEQFF TGTGCCAGCAGTTATTTAAGCGGGGGGGCGCACAATGAGCAGTTCTTC
few TRBJ1-4 TRBV20-1 - CSARDNSGRDEKLFF TGCAGTGCTAGAGACAACAGCGGGAGGGATGAAAAACTGTTTTTT
many TRBJ2-2 TRBV6-6 TRBD1 CASSPKGQGGTGELFF TGTGCCAGCAGTCCCAAGGGACAGGGAGGCACCGGGGAGCTGTTTTTT
- TRBJ2-1 TRBV7-2 TRBD2 CASSLVGGGNNEQFF TGTGCCAGCAGCTTAGTCGGCGGGGGGAACAATGAGCAGTTCTTC
many TRBJ1-5 TRBV7-6 - CASSFDTNQPQHF TGTGCCAGCAGCTTTGACACGAATCAGCCCCAGCATTTT
few TRBJ1-5 TRBV24-1 - CATSGGRSNQPQHF TGTGCCACCAGTGGCGGCCGTAGCAATCAGCCCCAGCATTTT
many TRBJ2-4 TRBV29-1 TRBD1 CSVITRGLAKNIQYF TGCAGCGTCATCACCAGGGGGCTGGCCAAAAACATTCAGTACTTC
many TRBJ2-1 TRBV12-3/TRBV12-4 - CASMRLPGNEQFF TGTGCCAGCATGAGGCTACCTGGCAATGAGCAGTTCTTC
few TRBJ1-5 TRBV7-8 TRBD1 CASSSTTGGFGNQPQHF TGTGCCAGCAGCTCAACAACAGGGGGCTTCGGCAATCAGCCCCAGCATTTT
- TRBJ1-2 TRBV5-5 - CASSLAGFGYGYTF TGTGCCAGCAGCTTGGCAGGGTTCGGGTATGGCTACACCTTC
few TRBJ2-1 TRBV9 - CASSRDEGAEQFF TGTGCCAGCAGCCGGGACGAGGGAGCGGAGCAGTTCTTC
- TRBJ2-7 TRBV6-6 - CASSSVSGYEQYF TGTGCCAGCAGTTCAGTAAGCGGTTACGAGCAGTACTTC